This TCR beta chain was captured in a study of blood T cell repertoires in COVID-19. On the study more broadly: Both acute and convalescent COVID-19 samples were obtained from the United States, Italy and Spain.

In the authors' workflow: Estimated nucleated cell counts came from reference gene primer amplification. The table came from immunoSEQ multiplex PCR; TCRdb's copy has only in-frame clones and leaves some out. V and J calls and clone size are as listed in that table; D and trimming were resolved from the DNA. The sample gives about 49,000 clones, 75% to 90% of which show up once; roughly 12% is in the top ten. Germline CDR1 and CDR2: SGHRS and YFSETQ. The trim removed 3 bases at V and 5 bases at J, leaving 6 bases unmatched. CDR3 length: 15 amino acids. The chain is built from TRBV5-1 and TRBJ2-7; 12 bases line up with TRBD1. The source is a human donor in a cohort sampled during active COVID-19. The sequencing sample was made of peripheral blood. The CDR3 bases are TGCGCCAGCAGCTATGGGGGGACAGGGGGCGACGAGCAGTACTTC. It encodes CASSYGGTGGDEQYF.